The 22 T cell receptor beta chains reported below all come from one sample, sequenced in a study of CD8 T cells in ankylosing spondylitis. TCRdb used MiXCR to reprocess the 5' RACE reads, holding one entry per CDR3 protein. The sample holds more than 150,000 distinct CDR3 sequences, about 13% seen once. The source material was blood, either unsorted or a sorted T cell fraction (not recorded which). The receptors come from a male donor with ankylosing spondylitis or in good health (not recorded which).

This clonotype was counted ten times or more. The chain couples TRBV7-9 to TRBJ2-1; the match to TRBD1 covers 9 bases. CDR1 is SEHNR, CDR2 FQNEAQ, per germline (reference sequence). CDR3 size: 14 residues. J gave up 6 bases and V 5 bases, and 5 bases lay outside the gene matches. The CDR3 nucleotides are TGTGCCAGCAGCCTTGACAGGGGGGGCAATGAGCAGTTCTTC. Translating it yields CASSLDRGGNEQFF.

This clonotype was counted a few times. The V gene is TRBV7-9, the J gene TRBJ2-1; 10 bases match TRBD2. Germline trimming cut 1 base from V and 5 bases from J; bases unmatched to any gene: 5. The CDR3 length is 16 residues. Germline V gene data show CDR1 as SEHNR and CDR2 as FQNEAQ (reference sequence). The CDR3 reads CASSLVFLAGDNEQFF. CDR3 DNA sequence: TGTGCCAGCAGCTTAGTTTTCCTAGCGGGGGACAATGAGCAGTTCTTC.

Only a few counts were recorded for this clonotype. The chain has TRBV5-6 and TRBJ1-2; the match to TRBD1 covers 9 bases. The CDR3 spans 14 residues. The germline V gene has CDR1 SGHDT and CDR2 YYEEEE. The ends lost 4 bases at V and 7 bases at J; junction bases unmatched: 8. This CDR3 is CASSPGTGRFGYTF. CDR3 DNA: TGTGCCAGCAGCCCCGGGACAGGGAGGTTTGGCTACACCTTC.

This chain links TRBV30 with TRBJ1-1; possibly TRBD1 for D (5 bases). The germline V gene encodes CDR1 GTSNPN and CDR2 SVGIG (reference sequence). There are 17 residues in the CDR3. V was trimmed by 1 base and J by 1 base, leaving 19 bases between them. The CDR3 reads CAWSELGPGGPNTEAFF. In nucleotides, the CDR3 is TGTGCCTGGAGTGAATTGGGGCCCGGGGGACCGAACACTGAAGCTTTCTTT.

This clonotype has a handful of counts. V usage is TRBV10-1 and J usage is TRBJ2-7; possibly TRBD1 or TRBD2 for D (6 bases each). Germline V CDR1 and CDR2: WNHNN, SYGVQD (reference sequence). The V end lost 4 bases, the J end lost 7 bases, and 14 bases lay between the germline ends. CDR3 length: 13 residues. CDR3 residues: CASSADLGGEQYF. DNA for the CDR3: TGCGCCAGCAGTGCCGATCTAGGGGGGGAGCAGTACTTC.

V is TRBV5-5 and J is TRBJ2-7, with TRBD1 matching over 9 bases. This CDR3 is 13 amino acids long. Unmatched junction bases numbered 4, after V lost 2 bases and J lost 7 bases. Per the germline V gene, CDR1 is SGHKS and CDR2 is YYEKEE (reference sequence). For the CDR3, the DNA is TGTGCCAGCAGCTTAATGACAGGGGGAGAGCAGTACTTC. This encodes CASSLMTGGEQYF.

This clonotype was found a few times. This chain connects TRBV20-1 to TRBJ2-7; no firm D call. The germline gives CDR1 DFQATT, CDR2 SNEGSKA (reference sequence). The CDR3 loop spans 12 amino acids. Between the trimmed V and J ends, which lost 3 bases and 2 bases, there was a span of 8 bases. DNA of the CDR3: TGCAGTGCTAGGGGTGTGGCCTACGAGCAGTACTTC. This translates into CSARGVAYEQYF.

The chain carries TRBV7-9 and TRBJ2-1, with 8 bases matching TRBD2. The CDR3 is made up of 14 amino acids. V lost 9 bases, J lost 10 bases, and 14 bases stayed unmatched. The germline gives CDR1 SEHNR, CDR2 FQNEAQ (reference sequence). The CDR3 DNA reads as TGTGCCAGAAGTTGGCTAGCGGGTGAGCCCGAGCAGTTCTTC. Translation gives CARSWLAGEPEQFF.

This clonotype has more than one count but fewer than ten. V is TRBV7-9 and J is TRBJ2-5; D gene uncertain. V lost 1 base, J lost 7 bases, and 7 bases lay in between. CDR3 size: 12 residues. Germline V gene sequence: CDR1 SEHNR, CDR2 FQNEAQ (reference sequence). CDR3 bases: TGTGCCAGCAGCTTAGAAATGGGGACCCAGTACTTC. It is translated as CASSLEMGTQYF.

The chain has TRBV7-2 and TRBJ2-3, with D possibly TRBD2 on 6 matching bases. Germline lookup yields CDR1 SGHTA and CDR2 FQGNSA. V lost 1 base to trimming and J lost 2 bases, with 13 bases between them. The CDR3 has 16 amino acids. The DNA for the CDR3 is TGTGCCAGCAGCTTAGTCGGGGGAATGAACACAGATACGCAGTATTTT. Encoded protein: CASSLVGGMNTDTQYF.

This clonotype was picked up many times. V is TRBV4-2 and J is TRBJ1-4; 10 positions agree with TRBD1. V was clipped by 1 base and J by 6 bases; unmatched bases: 5. CDR1 is LGHNA, CDR2 YNFKEQ, per germline. The CDR3 runs to 16 residues. DNA for the CDR3: TGTGCCAGCAGCCAAGGGGTCGGGACAGGGGATGAAAAACTGTTTTTT. This codes for CASSQGVGTGDEKLFF.

The chain has TRBV5-1 and TRBJ2-3; TRBD1 might be the D (6 bases). Trimming shortened V by 0 bases and J by 1 base, and 18 bases separated the two germline ends. The CDR3 is 18 amino acids. Germline V CDR1 and CDR2: SGHRS, YFSETQ. CDR3 sequence: CASSLDSLTGWGTDTQYF. As DNA, the CDR3 is TGCGCCAGCAGCTTGGATAGTTTGACAGGTTGGGGCACAGATACGCAGTATTTT.

This clonotype turned up a few times. The chain uses TRBV27 and TRBJ2-3; D is tentatively TRBD1 or TRBD2 (5 bases each). Germline V gene lookup returns CDR1 MNHEY and CDR2 SMNVEV (reference sequence). This CDR3 comprises 14 residues. Trimming removed 5 bases at V and 0 bases at J, with 9 bases between. CDR3 sequence reads: CASSPWGSTDTQYF. CDR3 nucleotide sequence: TGTGCCAGCAGTCCCTGGGGGAGCACAGATACGCAGTATTTT.

This clonotype was picked up a small number of times. The chain has TRBV25-1 and TRBJ2-7; D gene uncertain. This CDR3 is 13 amino acids long. V was cut by 0 bases and J by 3 bases, with 6 bases left in between. Germline CDR1 and CDR2: MGHDK and SYGVNS. The CDR3 DNA is TGTGCCAGCAGTGAATATGGGTTCTACGAGCAGTACTTC. It is translated as CASSEYGFYEQYF.

The chain employs TRBV4-2 and TRBJ2-1; D is possibly TRBD2 (6 bases). The CDR3 spans 16 residues. Trimming stripped 0 bases from V and 4 bases from J, with 13 bases between. Per the germline V gene, CDR1 is LGHNA and CDR2 is YNFKEQ. In nucleotides, the CDR3 is TGTGCCAGCAGCCAAGATAGGGGCGGGGCTTACAATGAGCAGTTCTTC. Translation gives CASSQDRGGAYNEQFF.

The table lists this clonotype with a few counts. The chain joins TRBV6-6 to TRBJ1-6; D remains unclear. The length of the CDR3 is 13 residues. Trimming pared 4 bases from V and 12 bases from J, leaving 13 bases between. Germline CDR1 reads MNHNY; CDR2 reads SVGAGI (reference sequence). For the CDR3, the DNA is TGTGCCAGCAGTTTTGGGGAAACAAAACCCCTCCACTTT. Translated: CASSFGETKPLHF.

This clonotype was recorded at least ten times. The chain uses TRBV20-1 and TRBJ1-1, with unresolved D. The CDR3 is 11 residues long. Germline CDR1 reads DFQATT; CDR2 reads SNEGSKA (reference sequence). The V end lost 5 bases, the J end lost 3 bases, and 7 bases lay between the germline ends. The CDR3 sequence is CSAVTYTEAFF. The CDR3, as DNA: TGCAGTGCTGTGACATACACTGAAGCTTTCTTT.

The sample holds a few counts of this clonotype. The chain employs TRBV10-3 and TRBJ2-2, with no clear D. Germline CDR1 is ENHRY and CDR2 is SYGVKD. This CDR3 is built from 14 residues. V was shortened by 2 bases and J by 6 bases, with 10 bases between the two germline ends. In DNA, the CDR3 is TGTGCCATCAGTGAGCCCGACATTGCCGGGGAGCTGTTTTTT. Its protein is CAISEPDIAGELFF.

The V gene is TRBV7-6, the J gene TRBJ2-7, with TRBD2 matching over 7 bases. CDR1 is SGHVS, CDR2 FNYEAQ, per germline. Trimming removed 5 bases from V and 0 bases from J; junction bases left unmatched: 10. This CDR3 region has 16 residues. The CDR3 nucleotides are TGTGCCAGCAGCGTACACCTAGCGGCTAGCTCCTACGAGCAGTACTTC. Translation gives CASSVHLAASSYEQYF.

The rearrangement joins TRBV18 to TRBJ2-2; D not certain. This CDR3 has 12 amino acids. Deletions cut 5 bases from V and 8 bases from J, with 9 bases between. Germline V gene data show CDR1 as KGHSH and CDR2 as LQKENI. CDR3 nucleotide sequence: TGTGCCAGCTCAGACCTTCGAGGGGAGCTGTTTTTT. This gives the protein CASSDLRGELFF.

In this sample, this clonotype turned up many times. The rearrangement uses TRBV12-3 or TRBV12-4 and TRBJ2-3, with D possibly TRBD1 on 5 matching bases. Trimming cost V 3 bases and J 1 base, with 14 bases left between them. CDR3 size: 16 residues. The CDR3: CASSLGKGSRTDTQYF. CDR3 DNA sequence: TGTGCCAGCAGTTTGGGGAAGGGGTCCCGCACAGATACGCAGTATTTT.

This clonotype has just a few counts. This chain connects TRBV19 to TRBJ2-3; D remains ambiguous. With 1 base removed from V and 4 bases from J, the gap between germline ends came to 9 bases. Germline CDR1 and CDR2: LNHDA and SQIVND (reference sequence). CDR3 size: 14 residues. The CDR3 bases are TGTGCCAGTAGTATAGTGAGGCTGCCAGATACGCAGTATTTT. Its translation is CASSIVRLPDTQYF.